Each of the 27 T cell receptor beta chains below was sequenced from the same sample in a study of post-analysis software for immune sequencing data. TCR beta cDNA libraries included unique molecular identifiers. TCRdb reanalysed the PCR reads using MiXCR and keeps one entry per CDR3 protein. The table includes roughly 670,000 distinct CDR3 sequences, 59% detected once. Findings and limits, study-wide: Controls showed lower frequencies than patients for a handful of TRBV segments, and TRBV5-6, TRBV5-1 and TRBV20-1 were among these.

No antigens are known for them. The sequenced sample was blood. These receptors originate from a girl aged 2 to 10 with multiple sclerosis.

The chain carries TRBV6-2 or TRBV6-3 and TRBJ2-7; D possibly corresponds to TRBD1 (6 bases). Deletions cut 6 bases from V and 2 bases from J, with 17 bases between. CDR1 is MNHEY, CDR2 SVGEGT, per germline. The CDR3 runs 15 residues. The CDR3 region is CASSHSGVRTYEQYF. The CDR3 bases are TGTGCCAGCAGCCATTCAGGGGTAAGAACCTACGAGCAGTACTTC.

This chain connects TRBV4-1 to TRBJ2-3; D ambiguous. The length of the CDR3 is 13 residues. Per the germline V gene, CDR1 is MGHRA and CDR2 is YSYEKL. V was pared by 4 bases and J by 4 bases, with 9 bases between. Here the CDR3 DNA reads TGCGCCAGCAGCCGAGCAGCTCCAGATACGCAGTATTTT. Amino acids: CASSRAAPDTQYF.

The chain joins TRBV24-1 to TRBJ1-2, with D possibly matching TRBD1 (6 bases). The CDR3 runs 16 residues. Germline assignment: CDR1 KGHDR and CDR2 SFDVKD. V gave up 3 bases and J gave up 4 bases, with 17 bases separating them. CDR3 coding DNA: TGTGCCACCAGTGATCCCACCAGGACAGACGTCTATGGCTACACCTTC. Amino acids: CATSDPTRTDVYGYTF.

The chain carries TRBV29-1 and TRBJ2-3; no reliable D call. Germline V lookup: CDR1 SQVTM, CDR2 ANQGSEA. V was shortened by 4 bases and J by 2 bases, with 10 bases between the two germline ends. The CDR3 is 13 amino acids. CDR3 nucleotide sequence: TGCAGCGTTGTTTCGAGGTTCACAGATACGCAGTATTTT. Translating it yields CSVVSRFTDTQYF.

The rearrangement links TRBV30 to TRBJ2-7; D call uncertain. The germline V gene has CDR1 GTSNPN and CDR2 SVGIG (reference sequence). Trimming removed 2 bases from V and 1 base from J, with 6 bases in between. CDR3 size: 12 residues. This CDR3 is CAWSKGSYEQYF. For the CDR3, the DNA is TGTGCCTGGAGTAAGGGTTCCTACGAGCAGTACTTC.

The chain combines TRBV4-3 with TRBJ2-2; 9 nucleotides line up with TRBD2. Germline CDR1 is LGHNA and CDR2 is YSLEER. Trimming at V came to 0 bases and at J to 7 bases, leaving 15 bases not matched to a gene. The CDR3 length is 19 residues. This CDR3 reads CASSQDLRGGGGAGGELFF. The CDR3 region has the DNA TGCGCCAGCAGCCAAGATCTTAGGGGTGGCGGGGGGGCCGGCGGGGAGCTGTTTTTT.

In its sample, this clonotype was seen once. This sequence joins TRBV6-2 or TRBV6-3 and TRBJ1-1, with D tentatively TRBD1 (5 bases). The CDR3 covers 11 residues. V lost 2 bases and J lost 10, with 8 bases in between. CDR1 MNHEY and CDR2 SVGEGT come from the germline V gene. CDR3 sequence reads: CASSYRGAAFF. In DNA form, the CDR3 reads TGTGCCAGCAGTTACCGCGGGGCAGCTTTCTTT.

V gene TRBV27 combines with J gene TRBJ2-1; 11 nucleotides line up with TRBD2. The germline CDR1 and CDR2 sequences are MNHEY and SMNVEV (reference sequence). This CDR3 is built from 16 residues. Trimming at V came to 0 bases and at J to 8 bases, leaving 6 bases not matched to a gene. The CDR3 here is CASSLSGLAGGHEQFF. CDR3 sequence (DNA): TGTGCCAGCAGTTTATCAGGGCTAGCGGGAGGCCATGAGCAGTTCTTC.

This chain uses TRBV11-2 with TRBJ2-3; 7 bases are a match to TRBD2. Germline CDR1 and CDR2: SGHAT and FQNNGV. V was clipped by 0 bases and J by 2 bases; unmatched bases: 5. This CDR3 contains 16 residues. The DNA of the CDR3 is TGTGCCAGCAGCTTAGAGCCGGGGGGTCACACAGATACGCAGTATTTT. Protein sequence: CASSLEPGGHTDTQYF.

V and J are TRBV28 and TRBJ2-3; 10 nucleotides line up with TRBD1. Germline lookup yields CDR1 MDHEN and CDR2 SYDVKM. The length of the CDR3 is 17 residues. V dropped 6 bases and J dropped 2; count of bases not matched to a gene: 11. The CDR3 DNA sequence: TGTGCCAGCAGGCCGAACTCGGACAGGGGGTTCACAGATACGCAGTATTTT. It specifies CASRPNSDRGFTDTQYF.

The chain uses TRBV5-4 and TRBJ2-1; 10 nucleotides agree with TRBD1. Germline V gene sequence: CDR1 SGHNT, CDR2 YYREEE (reference sequence). Trimming at V came to 3 bases and at J to 6 bases, leaving 6 bases not matched to a gene. The CDR3 runs to 15 residues. The CDR3: CASSSRDRGTNEQFF. As DNA, the CDR3 is TGTGCCAGCAGCTCCCGGGACAGGGGTACCAATGAGCAGTTCTTC.

The rearrangement joins TRBV7-2 to TRBJ2-5, with 8 nucleotides matching TRBD2. The germline CDR1 and CDR2 sequences are SGHTA and FQGNSA. The CDR3 is made up of 19 amino acids. V lost 4 bases to trimming and J lost 2 bases; unmatched junction nucleotides: 18. The CDR3 nucleotides read TGTGCCAGCAGCTCCTATACGGGGGGGGGATACGACCCGCAAGAGACCCAGTACTTC. It specifies CASSSYTGGGYDPQETQYF.

This clonotype showed up just a few times. The genes are TRBV29-1 and TRBJ2-7, with D hard to call. This CDR3 is built from 11 residues. Germline V gives CDR1 SQVTM, CDR2 ANQGSEA. V was shortened by 4 bases and J by 5 bases, with 9 bases between the two germline ends. CDR3 coding DNA: TGCAGCGTTGGATGGGGTGACGAGCAGTACTTC. Protein sequence: CSVGWGDEQYF.

This clonotype was observed a few times. The chain uses TRBV29-1 and TRBJ2-7; 7 nucleotides line up with TRBD1. CDR3 size: 12 residues. The V and J ends lost 4 bases and 4 bases, in that order; junction bases with no gene match: 4. CDR1 is SQVTM and CDR2 is ANQGSEA in the germline V gene. The CDR3: CSVGDSLYEQYF. The CDR3 DNA follows: TGCAGCGTTGGGGACAGCCTTTACGAGCAGTACTTC.

The J gene is TRBJ2-3, the V gene TRBV5-1; D might be TRBD2 (6 bases). The CDR3 consists of 16 residues. Germline CDR1 reads SGHRS; CDR2 reads YFSETQ. Trimming pared 4 bases from V and 2 bases from J, leaving 17 bases between. In DNA form, the CDR3 reads TGCGCCAGCAGCCCGGGGAATGCGGGGCACACAGATACGCAGTATTTT. Translated, it gives CASSPGNAGHTDTQYF.

The rearrangement uses TRBV6-6 and TRBJ2-1; 7 bases are shared with TRBD1. The CDR3 runs 16 residues. V lost 5 bases to trimming and J lost 5 bases; unmatched junction nucleotides: 12. Germline CDR1 is MNHNY and CDR2 is SVGAGI (reference sequence). Written as DNA, the CDR3 is TGTGCCAGCAGTGACTGGACAGGATGGGCACACAATGAGCAGTTCTTC. It translates to CASSDWTGWAHNEQFF.

The chain links TRBV20-1 to TRBJ2-1; 12 bases agree with TRBD2. The CDR3 is made up of 15 amino acids. Per the germline V gene, CDR1 is DFQATT and CDR2 is SNEGSKA (reference sequence). Trimming at V came to 4 bases and at J to 0 bases, leaving 1 base not matched to a gene. The CDR3 nucleotides read TGCAGTGCTAAGACTAGCGGGAGCTCCTACAATGAGCAGTTCTTC. Amino acids: CSAKTSGSSYNEQFF.

This chain uses TRBV4-3 with TRBJ1-2; D is possibly TRBD1 (5 bases). V lost 3 bases and J lost 3, with 17 bases in between. Germline assignment: CDR1 LGHNA and CDR2 YSLEER. This CDR3 contains 16 residues. The CDR3: CASSQEDSRQDYGYTF. As DNA, the CDR3 is TGCGCCAGCAGCCAGGAAGACAGCCGCCAGGACTATGGCTACACCTTC.

The sample holds one count of this clonotype. This rearrangement joins TRBV6-1 to TRBJ2-5; D possibly corresponds to TRBD1 (5 bases). CDR1 is MNHNS, CDR2 SASEGT, per germline. The V end was cut by 6 bases, the J end by 2 bases, with 10 bases between. There are 13 residues in the CDR3. The CDR3 DNA sequence: TGTGCCAGCAGGTCTGGACAACAAGAGACCCAGTACTTC. Translated: CASRSGQQETQYF.

This chain uses TRBV6-5 with TRBJ2-2, with D tentatively TRBD1 (7 bases). Germline CDR1 is MNHEY and CDR2 is SVGAGI. V lost 2 bases and J lost 5, with 15 bases in between. The CDR3 loop spans 16 amino acids. The CDR3 coding sequence is TGTGCCAGCAGTTACGAAGAACAGGGGAGGACCGGGGAGCTGTTTTTT. Amino acids: CASSYEEQGRTGELFF.

For this clonotype: One junction end disagrees with the germline gene, perhaps due to a read error. J is TRBJ2-6 and V is TRBV12-3 or TRBV12-4; 8 nucleotides align to TRBD1. The CDR3 is made up of 16 amino acids. The chain's CDR3 is CAGSYSGGSGANVLTF. DNA of the CDR3: TGTGCCGGCAGTTACTCAGGGGGCAGTGGGGCCAACGTCCTGACTTTC.

The chain has TRBV7-2 and TRBJ1-6; D is uncertain. This CDR3 comprises 15 residues. The V gene lost 1 base and the J gene lost 8 bases, with 12 bases spanning the gap. Germline CDR1 SGHTA, CDR2 FQGNSA. This CDR3 is CASSLGVPFYSPLHF. In DNA form, the CDR3 reads TGTGCCAGCAGCTTAGGGGTCCCCTTCTATTCACCCCTCCACTTT.

This clonotype was observed a few times. CDR3 nucleotide sequence: TGTGCCAGCAGCCCCTGGACAGGGTCCTATTCACCCCTCCACTTT. Translating it yields CASSPWTGSYSPLHF. The V gene is TRBV11-2, the J gene TRBJ1-6, with 8 nucleotides matching TRBD1. J was trimmed by 8 bases and V by 5 bases; bases with no gene match: 8. The CDR3 spans 15 residues. Germline V gives CDR1 SGHAT, CDR2 FQNNGV.

The chain couples TRBV20-1 to TRBJ2-1; 11 nucleotides agree with TRBD2. The V gene's germline CDR1 is DFQATT and CDR2 SNEGSKA (reference sequence). The J segment lost 1 base and the V segment lost 1 base, leaving 6 bases of the junction unmatched. CDR3 length equals 17 residues. The CDR3, as DNA: TGCAGTGCTAGAGGTCCTAGCGGGAGGAGGTCCTACAATGAGCAGTTCTTC. It translates to CSARGPSGRRSYNEQFF.

Here the CDR3 reads CSAPHVAGRTDTQYF. CDR3 DNA: TGCAGTGCTCCACACGTAGCGGGGCGCACAGATACGCAGTATTTT. V gene TRBV20-1 combines with J gene TRBJ2-3, with 8 positions matching TRBD2. Germline CDR1 and CDR2: DFQATT and SNEGSKA (reference sequence). J was trimmed by 1 base and V by 5 bases; bases with no gene match: 8. The CDR3 covers 15 residues.

This clonotype has a handful of counts. The genes are TRBV29-1 and TRBJ2-3; 9 nucleotides line up with TRBD2. Germline loops: CDR1 SQVTM, CDR2 ANQGSEA. The length of the CDR3 is 14 residues. V dropped 6 bases and J dropped 2; count of bases not matched to a gene: 6. The CDR3: CSVKTSGYTDTQYF. The CDR3 DNA reads TGCAGCGTCAAGACTAGCGGATACACAGATACGCAGTATTTT.

The chain joins TRBV7-6 to TRBJ2-5; D might be TRBD1 (5 bases). The CDR3 runs 15 residues. Looked up from germline, CDR1 is SGHVS and CDR2 is FNYEAQ. V was trimmed by 0 bases and J by 1 base, leaving 9 bases between them. The chain's CDR3 is CASSLAPRVQETQYF. DNA for the CDR3: TGTGCCAGCAGCTTAGCCCCCAGGGTCCAAGAGACCCAGTACTTC.